This entry concerns a single T cell receptor (beta chain). The record originates from a study of blood T cell repertoires in COVID-19. The repertoire was sequenced with immunoSEQ multiplex PCR; TCRdb's copy has only in-frame clones and lacks some. Counted here are 200,000 or so clones, 70% to 90% occurring once; the ten biggest clones make up 10% to 14%. The sequence came from a man aged 25-45 years who had recovered from COVID-19. The material sequenced was PBMCs or T cells enriched from blood (not recorded which).

The chain's CDR3 is CASTPAREQFF. CDR3 nucleotides: TGTGCCAGCACCCCTGCGCGGGAGCAGTTCTTC. The rearrangement uses TRBV7-2 and TRBJ2-1, with unresolved D. The V and J ends lost 7 bases and 10 bases respectively, with 11 bases between them. In germline, CDR1 is SGHTA, CDR2 FQGNSA. The CDR3 spans 11 residues.